The rows below give T cell receptor beta chains drawn from one sample of a study of shared clonotypes between healthy human individuals. Repertoires were generated with immunoSEQ multiplex PCR, while TCRdb's copy carries only in-frame clones and drops some. The data show 2 million to 2.5 million clones, approximately 96% seen once. Sequencing was carried out using naive CD4+ T cells sorted from blood. The receptor source for this set is a man between 18 and 35 years old in good health. CDR3s include the opening cysteine and the closing phenylalanine or tryptophan. Fields, in order: V gene, D gene, J gene, clone size, CDR3 DNA, CDR3 protein. The D gene is left open where the match is weak. Size is stated for part of the rows, as once, few or many counts, or as a class when the clone is expanded.

V gene: TRBV12-5
D gene: -
J gene: TRBJ1-1
clone size: -
CDR3 DNA: TGTGCTAGTGGTTTCCCCGGGAAGGGCACTGAAGCTTTCTTT
CDR3 protein: CASGFPGKGTEAFF

V gene: TRBV27
D gene: TRBD2
J gene: TRBJ2-1
clone size: once
CDR3 DNA: TGTGCCAGCACCCCTCGGGGGGATGAGCAGTTCTTC
CDR3 protein: CASTPRGDEQFF

V gene: TRBV5-4
D gene: -
J gene: TRBJ2-3
clone size: -
CDR3 DNA: TGTGCCAGCAGCTTACTGGGCGGGGGCCCCTTGGGCACAGATACGCAGTATTTT
CDR3 protein: CASSLLGGGPLGTDTQYF

V gene: TRBV19
D gene: TRBD1
J gene: TRBJ2-7
clone size: -
CDR3 DNA: TGTGCCAGTAGTGGGGGGACAGGATCGGGAGAGCAGTACTTC
CDR3 protein: CASSGGTGSGEQYF

V gene: TRBV5-1
D gene: TRBD1
J gene: TRBJ1-2
clone size: -
CDR3 DNA: TGCGCCAGCAGCGAGAGCAGGGGGGACTATGGCTACACCTTC
CDR3 protein: CASSESRGDYGYTF

V gene: TRBV6-1
D gene: -
J gene: TRBJ1-1
clone size: few
CDR3 DNA: TGTGCCACCGAACCACAGCCTTTGAACACTGAAGCTTTCTTT
CDR3 protein: CATEPQPLNTEAFF

V gene: TRBV7-9
D gene: -
J gene: TRBJ1-4
clone size: -
CDR3 DNA: TGTGCCAGCAGCCCGCGGGGCCCGAGCGGTGAAAAACTGTTTTTT
CDR3 protein: CASSPRGPSGEKLFF

V gene: TRBV6-5
D gene: -
J gene: TRBJ1-2
clone size: -
CDR3 DNA: TGTGCCAGCAGTTACTCGGAAAGGCTGCCTTCCTACACCTTC
CDR3 protein: CASSYSERLPSYTF

V gene: TRBV4-1
D gene: -
J gene: TRBJ2-7
clone size: -
CDR3 DNA: TGCGCCAGCAGCCAAGATCCAGTACGGACGTCCTACGAGCAGTACTTC
CDR3 protein: CASSQDPVRTSYEQYF

V gene: TRBV5-4
D gene: TRBD2
J gene: TRBJ2-5
clone size: -
CDR3 DNA: TGTGCCAGCAGCTCGCCTGGACTAGCGGGAGGTGGAGAGACCCAGTACTTC
CDR3 protein: CASSSPGLAGGGETQYF

V gene: TRBV5-1
D gene: -
J gene: TRBJ1-4
clone size: once
CDR3 DNA: TGCGCCAGCAGCTTGGAGGGGCGGACAGAAAAACTGTTTTTT
CDR3 protein: CASSLEGRTEKLFF

V gene: TRBV18
D gene: -
J gene: TRBJ2-7
clone size: -
CDR3 DNA: TGTGCCAGCTCACCACCCCTGGGGGGCACGCGGGAGCAGTACTTC
CDR3 protein: CASSPPLGGTREQYF

V gene: TRBV14
D gene: TRBD1
J gene: TRBJ2-2
clone size: -
CDR3 DNA: TGTGCCAGCAGCCAAGAGCGGACAGGGATAAACACCGGGGAGCTGTTTTTT
CDR3 protein: CASSQERTGINTGELFF

V gene: TRBV30
D gene: -
J gene: TRBJ2-7
clone size: -
CDR3 DNA: TGTGCCTGGGGTCAGGGGTTCCACGAGCAGTACTTC
CDR3 protein: CAWGQGFHEQYF

V gene: TRBV9
D gene: -
J gene: TRBJ1-6
clone size: -
CDR3 DNA: TGTGCCAGCAGCGTCTCGGGTCATAATTCACCCCTCCACTTT
CDR3 protein: CASSVSGHNSPLHF

V gene: TRBV10-1
D gene: -
J gene: TRBJ2-7
clone size: -
CDR3 DNA: TGCGCCAGCAGTGAGTCGCTAAGGGGTGAATACGAGCAGTACTTC
CDR3 protein: CASSESLRGEYEQYF

V gene: TRBV28
D gene: -
J gene: TRBJ1-1
clone size: -
CDR3 DNA: TGTGCCCATAACTCGGGTGGGGCCGCTCTGAGCACTGAAGCTTTCTTT
CDR3 protein: CAHNSGGAALSTEAFF

V gene: TRBV7-3
D gene: TRBD2
J gene: TRBJ2-1
clone size: -
CDR3 DNA: TGTGCCAGCAGCAAGTCTAGCGGGGGTTCCTACAATGAGCAGTTCTTC
CDR3 protein: CASSKSSGGSYNEQFF

V gene: TRBV6-1
D gene: TRBD1
J gene: TRBJ2-4
clone size: once
CDR3 DNA: TGTGCCAGCAGTTTGACAGGGGGTTTATCAAACATTCAGTACTTC
CDR3 protein: CASSLTGGLSNIQYF

V gene: TRBV5-1
D gene: TRBD2
J gene: TRBJ2-7
clone size: -
CDR3 DNA: TGCGCCAGCAGCTCCCCGGGACTAGCGGGAGACGAGCAGTACTTC
CDR3 protein: CASSSPGLAGDEQYF

V gene: TRBV5-4
D gene: -
J gene: TRBJ1-4
clone size: -
CDR3 DNA: TGTGCCAGCAGCTTGAGAGGTAATGAAAAACTGTTTTTT
CDR3 protein: CASSLRGNEKLFF

V gene: TRBV30
D gene: -
J gene: TRBJ1-2
clone size: -
CDR3 DNA: TGTGCCTGGAGTGAAAAGGCACTAGCTAACTATGGCTACACCTTC
CDR3 protein: CAWSEKALANYGYTF

V gene: TRBV5-1
D gene: -
J gene: TRBJ1-1
clone size: -
CDR3 DNA: TGCGCCAGCAGCTTGCTCTTAGCTCAGTTGAGAGGGAACACTGAAGCTTTCTTT
CDR3 protein: CASSLLLAQLRGNTEAFF

V gene: TRBV7-9
D gene: -
J gene: TRBJ1-2
clone size: few
CDR3 DNA: TGTGCCAGCCAAGGCATTGGCTACACCTTC
CDR3 protein: CASQGIGYTF

V gene: TRBV27
D gene: TRBD2
J gene: TRBJ2-2
clone size: -
CDR3 DNA: TGTGCCAGCAGAAATAGCGGGAGTGGGCCCGGGGAGCTGTTTTTT
CDR3 protein: CASRNSGSGPGELFF

V gene: TRBV10-3
D gene: -
J gene: TRBJ2-3
clone size: -
CDR3 DNA: TGTGCCATCAGCCGATCAAGTTCTGATACGCAGTATTTT
CDR3 protein: CAISRSSSDTQYF

V gene: TRBV28
D gene: -
J gene: TRBJ2-7
clone size: -
CDR3 DNA: TGTGCCAGCAACTCCCGCCACAGGCGCTCCTACGAGCAGTACTTC
CDR3 protein: CASNSRHRRSYEQYF

V gene: TRBV30
D gene: -
J gene: TRBJ1-1
clone size: once
CDR3 DNA: TGTGCCTGTTCCCACCAGGTAAACACTGAAGCTTTCTTT
CDR3 protein: CACSHQVNTEAFF

V gene: TRBV27
D gene: TRBD2
J gene: TRBJ2-7
clone size: -
CDR3 DNA: TGTGCCAGCAGTTCGGGACTAGTTTCTTACGAGCAGTACTTC
CDR3 protein: CASSSGLVSYEQYF